One T cell receptor beta chain is described in this entry. Researchers ran the assay at a deep level. Genomic DNA of every subset was divided equally among multiple immunoSEQ plates. Data came from immunoSEQ multiplex PCR; TCRdb stores just in-frame clones and leaves some out. The sample consists of 2.5 million or so clones, approximately 90% of them appearing once. The record originates from a study of shared clonotypes between healthy human individuals. Germline V CDR1 and CDR2: SGHRS, YFSETQ. CDR3 length equals 16 residues. Trimming took off 4 bases at V and 6 bases at J, with 22 bases between the two ends.

The sequence came from a man in his late teens or twenties in good health. The sequenced material came from naive CD4+ T cells sorted from blood. Regarding subset: CD45RA+ positively selected. The chain carries TRBV5-1 and TRBJ2-5; a weak D match, TRBD2 (6 bases). DNA for the CDR3: TGCGCCAGCAGCCTACTTCTTTATCAGCGGGCCAAGACCCAGTACTTC. Protein product: CASSLLLYQRAKTQYF.